The clone carrying this T cell receptor (beta chain) was observed many times. Under the authors' procedure: For nucleated cells, counts were estimated from reference gene primer amplification. The method was immunoSEQ multiplex PCR; TCRdb's version includes in-frame clones alone and lacks a portion of them. V and J calls and clone size are those listed in that table; D and trimming were worked out from the DNA. The sample records some 220,000 clones, around three quarters being singletons. The data derive from a study of blood T cell repertoires in COVID-19. Study at large: Donors in the United States, Italy and Spain gave samples during acute or convalescent COVID-19. The analysed material was cDNA or gDNA that came from T cells, B-cell-depleted T cells, or PBMCs.

Sequencing was performed on peripheral blood. This receptor was identified in a woman in her 70s with acute or convalescent COVID-19.

CDR3 loop: CASSEGTSGGEQYF. The DNA of the CDR3 is TGCGCCAGCAGTGAAGGGACTAGCGGGGGCGAGCAGTACTTC. The chain has TRBV10-1 and TRBJ2-7, with 14 bases identical to TRBD2. CDR1 and CDR2 from the germline V gene are WNHNN and SYGVQD (reference sequence). This CDR3 is built from 14 residues. V lost 3 bases and J lost 6; bases outside the gene matches: 1.